This TCR beta chain was documented in a study of OX40 agonist ivuxolimab in advanced cancers. Describing the broader study: Ivuxolimab was an agonistic, fully human IgG2 monoclonal antibody directed against OX40 (CD134), a costimulatory receptor. Intravenous ivuxolimab was administered to patients every 2 weeks at six dose levels: 0.01, 0.1, 0.3, 1.5, 3 and 10 mg/kg. Of the 50 or so patients in dose escalation, about 20 had hepatocellular carcinoma, approximately 15 had melanoma, 9 had renal cell carcinoma and 9 had head and neck cancer. The dose-escalation cohort was over 70% male with a mean age of about 65 years, ranging from roughly 23 to 79. Prior anti-PD-1, anti-PD-L1 or anti-CTLA-4 therapy was permitted, and 40% to 50% of dose-escalation patients had received checkpoint inhibitors. Partial responses were achieved by three dose-escalation patients, of whom one had hepatocellular carcinoma and two had cutaneous melanoma. Peripheral TCRbeta sequencing aimed to test whether ivuxolimab altered TCR sequence diversity and caused clonal T-cell expansion. The paper reports the monotherapy dose-escalation portion (N of about 47 patients) of the phase I ivuxolimab trial.

Patients with a history of autoimmune disease or receiving systemic immunosuppression were excluded from the trial. Peripheral blood for TCR sequencing was drawn from every dose cohort at baseline, at cycle 4 day 1 and at cycle 7 day 1. The samples were taken from a phase I, first-in-human, multicenter, open-label dose-escalation trial of ivuxolimab. Adults with locally advanced or metastatic head and neck squamous cell, hepatocellular, melanoma or renal cell carcinoma were enrolled in the trial. Before TCR sequencing, CD4+ T cells and CD8+ T cells were sorted from peripheral blood as separate populations. Overall study outcomes, separate from this receptor: Partial responders in the 0.1-3.0 mg/kg groups had among the lowest normalized peripheral clonal expansion, especially among CD8+ T cells. The antigen specificity of the clonally expanded peripheral T cells was not determined. After ivuxolimab, CD8+ T cells had more expanded clones than CD4+ T cells on average. Low levels of normalized T-cell clonal expansion were also seen in some patients who did not respond. At doses of 0.1 to 3.0 mg/kg, clonal expansion of both CD4+ and CD8+ blood T cells was observed from baseline to week 6.

Only one count was recorded for this clone. No cognate antigen has been identified for it. Base qualities are not at hand, and no much larger clone is one base apart. V is clipped by 0 bases and J by 3 bases, and the sequence between their germline boundaries is 13 bases long. CDR1 and CDR2 are read off the germline V gene as SGDLS and YYNGEE. Its CDR3 holds 15 amino acids, cysteine through phenylalanine. The sequence is cut down to CDR3 DNA, 45 bases in frame from base 1. Genomic DNA was extracted from sorted cells for sequencing of the TCRbeta CDR3 region. The immunoSEQ Assay was used to sequence the TCRbeta CDR3 regions. What TCRdb holds here is the immuneACCESS table cut down to in-frame rearrangements. Part of the clones is not present; checked against another copy, under half of the missing clones reflect an unresolved V gene, and the others are unexplained. The table for this sample lists tens of thousands of clones; 65% to 85% of them were counted only once. The ten most abundant clones make up over 25% of the sample.

The TCR originated in an adult with an advanced solid tumor such as melanoma, head and neck, liver or kidney cancer. Sequenced here: CD4+ or CD8+ T cells sorted from blood, sampled in a trial of the OX40 agonist ivuxolimab. Recombination joined TRBV9 with TRBJ2-7, with the D gene call left open. The DNA is as follows: TGTGCCAGCAGCGTAGTATCTGCCAGCCTCTACGAGCAGTACTTC. This translates into CASSVVSASLYEQYF.